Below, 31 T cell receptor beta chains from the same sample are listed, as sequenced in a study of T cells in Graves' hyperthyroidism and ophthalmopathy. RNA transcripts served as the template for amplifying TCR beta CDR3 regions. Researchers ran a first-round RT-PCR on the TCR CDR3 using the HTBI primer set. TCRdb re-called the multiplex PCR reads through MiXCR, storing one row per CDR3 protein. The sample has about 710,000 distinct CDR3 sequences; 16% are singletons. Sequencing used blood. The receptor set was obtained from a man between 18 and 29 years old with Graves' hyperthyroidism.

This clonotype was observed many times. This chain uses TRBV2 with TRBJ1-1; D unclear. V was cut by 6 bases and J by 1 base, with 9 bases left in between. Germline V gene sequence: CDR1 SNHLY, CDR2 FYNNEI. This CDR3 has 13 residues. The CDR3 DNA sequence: TGTGCCAGCAGCGACGGGCAGAACACTGAAGCTTTCTTT. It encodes CASSDGQNTEAFF.

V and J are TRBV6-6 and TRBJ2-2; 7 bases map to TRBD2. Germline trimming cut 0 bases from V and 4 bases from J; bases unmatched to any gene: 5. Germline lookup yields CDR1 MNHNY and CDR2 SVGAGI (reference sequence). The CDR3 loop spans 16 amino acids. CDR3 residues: CASSYSLGRGTGELFF. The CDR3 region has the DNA TGTGCCAGCAGTTACTCGTTGGGGAGGGGCACCGGGGAGCTGTTTTTT.

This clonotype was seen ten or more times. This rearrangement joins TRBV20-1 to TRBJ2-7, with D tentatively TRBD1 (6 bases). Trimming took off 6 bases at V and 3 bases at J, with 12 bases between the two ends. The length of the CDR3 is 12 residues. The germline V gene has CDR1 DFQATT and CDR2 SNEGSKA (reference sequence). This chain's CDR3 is CSARQAIYEQYF. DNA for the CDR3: TGCAGTGCGAGACAGGCTATCTACGAGCAGTACTTC.

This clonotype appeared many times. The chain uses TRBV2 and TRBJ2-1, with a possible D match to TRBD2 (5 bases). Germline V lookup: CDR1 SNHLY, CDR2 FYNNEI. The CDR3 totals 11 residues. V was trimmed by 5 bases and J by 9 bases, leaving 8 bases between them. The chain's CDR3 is CASSRAVEQFF. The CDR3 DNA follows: TGTGCCAGCAGTCGAGCGGTTGAGCAGTTCTTC.

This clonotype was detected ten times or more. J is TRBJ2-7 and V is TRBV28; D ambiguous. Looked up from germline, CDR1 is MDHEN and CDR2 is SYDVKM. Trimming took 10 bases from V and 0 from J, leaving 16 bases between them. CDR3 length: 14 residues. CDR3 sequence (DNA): TGTGCCACCCTTTCGACGAAAAGCTCCTACGAGCAGTACTTC. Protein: CATLSTKSSYEQYF.

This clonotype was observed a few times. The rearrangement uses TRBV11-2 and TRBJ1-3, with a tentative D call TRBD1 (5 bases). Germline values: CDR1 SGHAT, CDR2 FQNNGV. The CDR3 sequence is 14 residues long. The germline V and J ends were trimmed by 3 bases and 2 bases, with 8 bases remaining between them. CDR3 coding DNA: TGTGCCAGCAGCTTTCAGGGAGCTGGAAACACCATATATTTT. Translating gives CASSFQGAGNTIYF.

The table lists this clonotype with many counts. The CDR3 sequence is CASSLLALSYNEQFF. Written as DNA, the CDR3 is TGTGCCAGCAGTCTCCTAGCGTTGTCCTACAATGAGCAGTTCTTC. V is TRBV12-3 or TRBV12-4 and J is TRBJ2-1; a weak D match, TRBD2 (6 bases). With 5 bases removed from V and 1 base from J, the gap between germline ends came to 12 bases. The CDR3 is 15 residues long.

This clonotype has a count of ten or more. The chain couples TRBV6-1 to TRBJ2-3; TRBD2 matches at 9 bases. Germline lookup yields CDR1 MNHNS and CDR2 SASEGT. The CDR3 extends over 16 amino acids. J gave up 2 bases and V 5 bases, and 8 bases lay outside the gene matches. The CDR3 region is CASSKGLAGFTDTQYF. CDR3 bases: TGTGCCAGCAGTAAGGGGCTAGCGGGGTTCACAGATACGCAGTATTTT.

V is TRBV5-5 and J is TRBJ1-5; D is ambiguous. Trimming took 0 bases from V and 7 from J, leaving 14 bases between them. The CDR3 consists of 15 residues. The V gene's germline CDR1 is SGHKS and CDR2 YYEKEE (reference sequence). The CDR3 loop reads CASSLVSGVNQPQHF. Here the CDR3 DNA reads TGTGCCAGCAGCTTGGTGAGTGGGGTTAACCAGCCCCAGCATTTT.

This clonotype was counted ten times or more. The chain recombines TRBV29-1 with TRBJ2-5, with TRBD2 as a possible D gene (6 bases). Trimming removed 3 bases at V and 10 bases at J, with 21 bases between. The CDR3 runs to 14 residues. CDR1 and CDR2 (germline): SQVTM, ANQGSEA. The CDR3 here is CSVDRSFGGGNQYF. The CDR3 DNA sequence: TGCAGCGTTGATCGCTCATTCGGAGGAGGGAACCAGTACTTC.

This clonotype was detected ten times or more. The CDR3 region has the DNA TGTGCCAGCAGCTTAGGATGGGGCGTGAATGAGCAGTTCTTC. Its translation is CASSLGWGVNEQFF. The chain links TRBV7-9 to TRBJ2-1; a possible D gene is TRBD1 (5 bases). Germline V CDR1 and CDR2: SEHNR, FQNEAQ (reference sequence). Trimming removed 1 base from V and 7 bases from J, with 11 bases in between. The CDR3 sequence is 14 residues long.

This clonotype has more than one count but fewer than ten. CDR3 amino acids: CAWFGTGLNEQFF. The CDR3, as DNA: TGTGCCTGGTTCGGGACAGGGCTTAATGAGCAGTTCTTC. The rearrangement joins TRBV30 to TRBJ2-1; 9 positions agree with TRBD1. Unmatched junction bases numbered 6, after V lost 5 bases and J lost 7 bases. CDR3 length: 13 amino acids. Germline V gene lookup returns CDR1 GTSNPN and CDR2 SVGIG (reference sequence).

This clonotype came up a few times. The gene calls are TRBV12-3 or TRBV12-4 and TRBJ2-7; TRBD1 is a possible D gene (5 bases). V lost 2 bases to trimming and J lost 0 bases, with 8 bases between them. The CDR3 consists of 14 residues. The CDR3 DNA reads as TGTGCCAGCAGTTTAATTGACAGCTCCTACGAGCAGTACTTC. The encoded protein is CASSLIDSSYEQYF.

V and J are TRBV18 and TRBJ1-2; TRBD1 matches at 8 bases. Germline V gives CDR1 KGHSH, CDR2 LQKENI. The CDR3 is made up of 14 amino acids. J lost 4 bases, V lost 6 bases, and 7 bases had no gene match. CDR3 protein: CASSPGQGGYGYTF. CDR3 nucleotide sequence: TGTGCCAGCTCCCCAGGACAGGGCGGCTATGGCTACACCTTC. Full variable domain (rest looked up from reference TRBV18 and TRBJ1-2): NAGVMQNPRHLVRRRGQEARLRCSPMKGHSHVYWYRQLPEEGLKFMVYLQKENIIDESGMPKERFSAEFPKEGPSILRIQQVVRGDSAAYFCASSPGQGGYGYTFGSGTRLTVV.

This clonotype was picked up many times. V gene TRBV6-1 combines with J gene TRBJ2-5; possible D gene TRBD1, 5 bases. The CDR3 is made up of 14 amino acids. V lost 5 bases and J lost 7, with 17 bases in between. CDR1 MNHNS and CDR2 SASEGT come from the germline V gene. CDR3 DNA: TGTGCCAGCAGTAGAGGAACGGCGCAGGGGACCCAGTACTTC. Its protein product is CASSRGTAQGTQYF.

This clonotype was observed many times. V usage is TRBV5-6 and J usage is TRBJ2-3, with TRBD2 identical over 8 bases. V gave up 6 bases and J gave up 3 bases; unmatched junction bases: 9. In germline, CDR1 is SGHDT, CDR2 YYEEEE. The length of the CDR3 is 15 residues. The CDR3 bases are TGTGCCAGCACCCCGCTAGCGGGCAGAACAGATACGCAGTATTTT. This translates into CASTPLAGRTDTQYF. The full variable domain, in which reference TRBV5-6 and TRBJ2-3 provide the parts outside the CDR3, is DAGVTQSPTHLIKTRGQQVTLRCSPKSGHDTVSWYQQALGQGPQFIFQYYEEEERQRGNFPDRFSGHQFPNYSSELNVNALLLGDSALYLCASTPLAGRTDTQYFGPGTRLTVL.

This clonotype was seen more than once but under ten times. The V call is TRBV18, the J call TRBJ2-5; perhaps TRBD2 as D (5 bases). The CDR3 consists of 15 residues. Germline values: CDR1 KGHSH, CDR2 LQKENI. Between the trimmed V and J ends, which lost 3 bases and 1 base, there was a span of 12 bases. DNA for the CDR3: TGTGCCAGCTCACCGAGGGCAGCAATCCAAGAGACCCAGTACTTC. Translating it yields CASSPRAAIQETQYF.

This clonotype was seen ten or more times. CDR3 residues: CSARDVKSSSYNEQFF. CDR3 DNA sequence: TGCAGTGCTAGAGATGTCAAAAGCTCTTCCTACAATGAGCAGTTCTTC. The rearrangement joins TRBV20-1 to TRBJ2-1; D ambiguous. The V gene lost 0 bases and the J gene lost 1 base, with 13 bases spanning the gap. The CDR3 spans 16 residues. CDR1 and CDR2 from the germline V gene are DFQATT and SNEGSKA (reference sequence).

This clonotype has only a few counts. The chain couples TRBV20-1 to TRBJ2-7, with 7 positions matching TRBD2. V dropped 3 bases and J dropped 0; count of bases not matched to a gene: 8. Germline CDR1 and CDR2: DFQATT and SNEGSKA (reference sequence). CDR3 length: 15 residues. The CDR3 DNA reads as TGCAGTGCTAGGTTCGGTGGGGGGGACTCCTACGAGCAGTACTTC. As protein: CSARFGGGDSYEQYF.

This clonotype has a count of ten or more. This CDR3 is CASSSDNGSGANVLTF. CDR3 nucleotides: TGTGCCAGCAGTTCCGATAATGGGTCTGGGGCCAACGTCCTGACTTTC. The J gene is TRBJ2-6, the V gene TRBV6-5; unclear D gene. This CDR3 is 16 amino acids long. Germline V lookup: CDR1 MNHEY, CDR2 SVGAGI. With 4 bases removed from V and 1 base from J, the gap between germline ends came to 11 bases.

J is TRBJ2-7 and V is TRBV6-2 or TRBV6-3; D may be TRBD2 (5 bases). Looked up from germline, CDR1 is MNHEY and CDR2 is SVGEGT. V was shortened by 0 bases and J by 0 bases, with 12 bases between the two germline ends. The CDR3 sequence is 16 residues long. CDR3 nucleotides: TGTGCCAGCAGTTACTCCCCAGCGGAAAGCTCCTACGAGCAGTACTTC. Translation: CASSYSPAESSYEQYF.

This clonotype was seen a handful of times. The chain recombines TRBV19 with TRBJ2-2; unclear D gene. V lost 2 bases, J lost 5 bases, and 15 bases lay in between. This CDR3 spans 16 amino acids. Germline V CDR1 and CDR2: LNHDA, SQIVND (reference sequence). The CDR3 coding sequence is TGTGCCAGTAGTATACGCCCCCTAGTTGTTACCGGGGAGCTGTTTTTT. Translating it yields CASSIRPLVVTGELFF. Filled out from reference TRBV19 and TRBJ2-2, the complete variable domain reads DGGITQSPKYLFRKEGQNVTLSCEQNLNHDAMYWYRQDPGQGLRLIYYSQIVNDFQKGDIAEGYSVSREKKESFPLTVTSAQKNPTAFYLCASSIRPLVVTGELFFGEGSRLTVL.

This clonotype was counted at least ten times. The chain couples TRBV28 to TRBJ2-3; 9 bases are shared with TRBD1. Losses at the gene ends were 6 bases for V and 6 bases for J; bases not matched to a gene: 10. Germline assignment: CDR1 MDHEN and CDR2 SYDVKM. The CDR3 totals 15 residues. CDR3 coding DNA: TGTGCCAGCAGACCAGGACAGGGGCGGCGGGATACGCAGTATTTT. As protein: CASRPGQGRRDTQYF.

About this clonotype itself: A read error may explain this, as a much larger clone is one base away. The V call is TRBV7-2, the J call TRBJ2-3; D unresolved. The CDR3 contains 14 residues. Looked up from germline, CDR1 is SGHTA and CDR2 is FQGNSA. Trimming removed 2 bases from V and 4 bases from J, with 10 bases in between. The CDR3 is CASSLSPHADTQYF. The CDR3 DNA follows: TGTGCCAGCAGCTTATCCCCTCACGCAGATACGCAGTATTTT.

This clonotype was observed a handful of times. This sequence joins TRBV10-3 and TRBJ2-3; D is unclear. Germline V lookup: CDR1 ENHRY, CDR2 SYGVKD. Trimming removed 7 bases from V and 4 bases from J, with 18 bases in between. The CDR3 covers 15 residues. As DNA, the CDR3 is TGTGCCATCAAGAGTCCAACCATCGGCGCAGATACGCAGTATTTT. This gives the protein CAIKSPTIGADTQYF.

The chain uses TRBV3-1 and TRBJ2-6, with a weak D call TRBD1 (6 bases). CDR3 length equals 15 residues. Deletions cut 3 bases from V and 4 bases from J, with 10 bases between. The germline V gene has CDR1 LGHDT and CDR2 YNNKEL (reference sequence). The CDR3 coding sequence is TGTGCCAGCAGCCAGCTGGGGGCAGGGGCCAACGTCCTGACTTTC. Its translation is CASSQLGAGANVLTF.

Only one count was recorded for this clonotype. In nucleotides, the CDR3 is TGCAGCGTCCCGGGACTAGGTCGCTACGAGCAGTACTTC. This encodes CSVPGLGRYEQYF. This chain joins TRBV29-1 and TRBJ2-7; 8 bases are a match to TRBD2. V trimming: 6 bases; J trimming: 3 bases; junction bases outside the gene matches: 7. The CDR3 runs 13 residues. Germline values: CDR1 SQVTM, CDR2 ANQGSEA.

The CDR3 spells CASSEALGSNYGYTF. The CDR3, as DNA: TGTGCCAGCAGTGAAGCGCTCGGCAGTAATTATGGCTACACCTTC. J is TRBJ1-2 and V is TRBV2; D is ambiguous. The CDR3 consists of 15 residues. CDR1 and CDR2 (germline): SNHLY, FYNNEI. V lost 0 bases and J lost 5, with 13 bases in between. Filled out from reference TRBV2 and TRBJ1-2, the complete variable domain reads EPEVTQTPSHQVTQMGQEVILRCVPISNHLYFYWYRQILGQKVEFLVSFYNNEISEKSEIFDDQFSVERPDGSNFTLKIRSTKLEDSAMYFCASSEALGSNYGYTFGSGTRLTVV.

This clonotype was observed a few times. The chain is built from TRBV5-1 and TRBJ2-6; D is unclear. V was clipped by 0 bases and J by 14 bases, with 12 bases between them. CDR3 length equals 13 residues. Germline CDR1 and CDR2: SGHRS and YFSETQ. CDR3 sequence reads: CASSLEGTIILTF. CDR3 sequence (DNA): TGCGCCAGCAGCTTGGAGGGCACCATAATCCTGACTTTC.

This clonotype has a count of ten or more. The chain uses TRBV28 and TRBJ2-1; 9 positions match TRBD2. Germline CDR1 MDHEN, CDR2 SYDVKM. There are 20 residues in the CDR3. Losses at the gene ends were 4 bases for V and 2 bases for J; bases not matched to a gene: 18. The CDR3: CASSSPYPGAGGGAYNEQFF. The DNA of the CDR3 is TGTGCCAGCAGTTCACCCTACCCAGGAGCGGGAGGAGGCGCCTACAATGAGCAGTTCTTC.

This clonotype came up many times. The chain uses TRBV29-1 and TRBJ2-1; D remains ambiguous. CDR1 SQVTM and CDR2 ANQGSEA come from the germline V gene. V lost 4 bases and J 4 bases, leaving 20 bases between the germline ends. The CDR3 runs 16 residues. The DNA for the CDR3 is TGCAGCGTTGTTCCCCGGCGAGCTAGGTTTTACAATGAGCAGTTCTTC. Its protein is CSVVPRRARFYNEQFF.